Below, one TCR beta chain is given with its context. The antigen is unknown. The source of the sample is a study of T cells in Graves' hyperthyroidism and ophthalmopathy. RNA transcripts served as the template for amplifying TCR beta CDR3 regions. With the HTBI primer set, the TCR CDR3 went through a first round of RT-PCR. TCRdb re-analysed the multiplex PCR reads in MiXCR, keeping a single row per CDR3 protein. The sample contains fewer than 800,000 distinct CDR3 sequences, about a sixth of which appear only once. Study-level results: Peripheral blood also featured most of the thyroid clonotypes expanded above 0.001.

The CDR3 spans 15 residues. Trimming cost V 2 bases and J 1 base, with 9 bases left between them. Germline V lookup: CDR1 SGHRS, CDR2 YFSETQ. The sequence was obtained from a young man with Graves' hyperthyroidism. V and J are TRBV5-1 and TRBJ2-2; D gene unclear. Sequenced: blood. The chain's CDR3 is CASSFWAENTGELFF. The CDR3 nucleotides are TGCGCCAGCAGCTTTTGGGCCGAGAACACCGGGGAGCTGTTTTTT.